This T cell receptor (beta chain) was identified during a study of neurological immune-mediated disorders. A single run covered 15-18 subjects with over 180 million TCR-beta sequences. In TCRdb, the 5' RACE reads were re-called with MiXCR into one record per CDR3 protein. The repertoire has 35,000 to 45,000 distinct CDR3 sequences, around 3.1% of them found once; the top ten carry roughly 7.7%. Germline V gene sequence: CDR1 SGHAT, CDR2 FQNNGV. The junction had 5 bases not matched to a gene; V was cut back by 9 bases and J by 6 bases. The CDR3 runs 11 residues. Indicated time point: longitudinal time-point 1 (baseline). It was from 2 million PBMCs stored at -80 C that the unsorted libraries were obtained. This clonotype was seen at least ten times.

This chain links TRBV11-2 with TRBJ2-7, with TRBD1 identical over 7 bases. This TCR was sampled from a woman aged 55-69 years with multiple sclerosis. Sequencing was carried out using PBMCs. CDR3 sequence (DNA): TGTGCCAGTCGACAGGGAGTCGAGCAGTACTTC. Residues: CASRQGVEQYF.